The present T cell receptor (beta chain) was sequenced within a study of PD-1 blockade in classical Hodgkin lymphoma (TCRdb year 2020). Broadly, across the study: The study used TCR beta sequencing and CyTOF to define a peripheral blood immune signature of response to PD-1 blockade in classical Hodgkin lymphoma.

Genomic DNA was isolated using the Qiagen DNeasy kit from unsorted PBMCs as well as from negatively selected CD4+ and CD8+ fractions. TCR beta CDR3 regions were amplified by immunoSEQ multiplex PCR using primers annealing to V and J segments. A synthetic immune receptor repertoire was used to minimize amplification bias, and any residual bias was removed computationally once sequencing was done. The paper's processing steps were these. Custom Python scripts were used to quantify repertoire diversity as the Shannon entropy index. The unsorted, CD4+ and CD8+ repertoires were each analyzed separately, with the exception of combined analyses, where CD4+ and CD8+ sequences were merged in silico. TCRdb's version of the immuneACCESS table is confined to in-frame rearrangements and falls short of the full clone set. An unresolved V gene accounts for under half of the shortfall where checked; the remainder is of unknown origin. The DNA was the basis for D and trimming; V, J and clone size are from that table. In all, the sample holds tens of thousands of clones, and roughly 88% of those were seen once. 4.5% to 6% of the sample is in the top ten clones.

Results and caveats for the whole study, not just this receptor: The study was limited to a single clinical trial cohort, and causes of repertoire differences, possibly disease activity or prior therapy, remained undefined. Newly diagnosed patients were reported to have lower baseline TCR diversity than healthy donors, and relapsed/refractory patients were reported to have lower baseline TCR diversity still.

Note on this clone: The target of this receptor is not known. Base-call qualities are not available, and no considerably larger clone is one nucleotide away.

Taken with the paper, the label for time point translates to: newly diagnosed, previously untreated cHL patient sample. As a comparison group for the relapsed/refractory trial patients, PBMCs from patients with newly diagnosed, previously untreated classical Hodgkin lymphoma were sequenced. Peripheral blood was collected in 8 mL Vacutainer Cell Preparation Tubes, from which PBMCs were isolated by centrifugation and then cryopreserved. V sheds 5 bases and J sheds 2 bases, leaving 11 bases between their ends. From the germline V gene, CDR1 is LGHNT and CDR2 is FRNRAP. The CDR3 spans 14 residues, from the cysteine through the phenylalanine. The DNA shown is the 42-base CDR3, in frame from base 1.

This sequence uses TRBV12-5 and TRBJ2-3; the D assignment is uncertain and may be TRBD1 or TRBD2, with 5 bases supporting each. The sample consisted of peripheral blood mononuclear cells (PBMCs). This TCR was sampled from a human donor with classical Hodgkin lymphoma. The DNA sequence follows: TGTGCTAGTGGTCTCGGGGCGACCACAGATACGCAGTATTTT. It translates to CASGLGATTDTQYF.